This T cell receptor beta chain was captured in a study of CD8 T cells in Susac syndrome. It was healthy donors who served as the controls, matched for age and sex. TEMRA cells were FACS-enriched, while CD8+ and CD4+ T cells were negatively isolated. The CDR3 sequence is 13 residues long. Germline values: CDR1 MNHEY, CDR2 SMNVEV (reference sequence). Between the trimmed V and J ends, which lost 5 bases and 4 bases, there was a span of 12 bases. Random hexamers were used to reverse transcribe about 0.5 to 1 ug of RNA. The CDR3 of TCR beta was amplified by immunoSEQ multiplex PCR across 54 Vbeta and 13 Jbeta. TCRdb redid the calling of the immunoSEQ multiplex PCR reads with MiXCR, one entry per CDR3 protein. The sample contains fewer than 150,000 distinct CDR3 sequences, about 94% of which appear only once. This clonotype was detected a few times.

The sequencing input was CD8+ T cells from PBMCs. The sequence came from a human donor in good health. The chain is built from TRBV27 and TRBJ2-7, with a possible D match to TRBD2 (6 bases). This CDR3 reads CASSPGLTYEQYF. The CDR3 coding sequence is TGTGCCAGCAGTCCGGGACTTACTTACGAGCAGTACTTC.